Sequencing of this T cell receptor (beta chain) was carried out in a study of T cell responses to AZD1222 COVID-19 vaccine (dated by TCRdb to the early 2020s). With regard to the full study: TCR sequencing covered more than 230 trial participants: some 210 given two doses of AZD1222 and 26 given two doses of MenACWY control vaccine. Trial participants were enrolled into age subgroups of 18-55, 56-69 and 70-plus years, which contained roughly 140, 27 and 60 TCR-sequenced participants, respectively.

The CDR3 regions of human TCRbeta chains were subjected to immunosequencing. The paper's processing steps were these. Repertoire TCRs were matched against a reference library of SARS-CoV-2-specific TCRs generated with the MIRA antigen-specificity platform. Breadth was defined as the fraction of unique TCRs that were SARS-CoV-2-associated. Depth was defined as the fraction of total T cells that were SARS-CoV-2-associated. Using the MIRA data, every spike-specific TCR was mapped to the spike region that the TCR reacted to and assigned to either a CD4 or a CD8 class. Log10-transformed breadth and depth values were compared by one-way ANOVA with Sidak's multiple comparisons tests. Drawn from immuneACCESS, this table holds only the in-frame rearrangements with V and J called that TCRdb kept. Clones are partly lost; checked studies trace under half to an unresolved V gene and leave the rest unexplained. V and J calls and clone size are as listed in that table; D and trimming were resolved from the DNA. Within this sample are under 150,000 clones, with over 75% of them counted one time only. The top ten clonotypes cover roughly 3.8% of the sample.

The table lists this clone with a count of one. The antigen it recognizes is unknown. No base quality information exists; no much larger clone differs at one position. In the paper's terms, the time point label means: baseline before first vaccination. The treatment or condition label on this specimen signifies: meningococcal conjugate vaccine given as trial control. The vaccinee samples were drawn from two UK trials, COV001 and COV002, one of which was a single-blind randomized controlled phase 2/3 trial testing AZD1222 (ChAdOx1 nCoV-19) in healthy adults. Trial participant PBMC samples were collected at day 0 and day 28 after the second dose for TCRbeta chain sequencing. Results and caveats for the whole study, not just this receptor: Participants were mostly white British, with more females than males. The authors suggested clonal diversity may have been underestimated. Vaccine-associated CD4 TCRs spanned the whole spike protein, with dominant responses in regions 160-218 and 743-854. Nearly half of unique spike-specific TCRs reportedly recognized epitopes outside regions mutated in the B.1.351 and B.1.1.7 variants. Conclusions about previously exposed vaccinees are limited because only five to seven AZD1222 recipients were SARS-CoV-2 seropositive at baseline. The 56-69-year group was small, and its depth increase did not reach significance, likely because of low power. Because no day 14 peak-response samples were available, repertoires were characterized only after the peak T cell response. After two AZD1222 doses, both the breadth and the depth of spike-specific TCRs were significantly higher than at day 0 and than in MenACWY recipients.

V is reduced by 0 bases and J by 0 bases, leaving a spacing of 11 bases between them. The germline V gene (reference sequence) gives CDR1 as SGHKS and CDR2 as YYEKEE. There are 16 amino acids in the CDR3, from cysteine to phenylalanine inclusive. The sequence is cut down to CDR3 DNA, 48 bases in frame from base 1. The receptor chain draws on TRBV5-5 and TRBJ2-3, and TRBD2 may be the D gene, going by 6 matching bases. The TCR sequence derives from an adult in good health. The source was peripheral blood, collected on day 0 of MenACWY control vaccination. The nucleotide sequence reads as follows: TGTGCCAGCAGCTTGGCCGGCGGGGCGAGCACAGATACGCAGTATTTT. Translated, it gives CASSLAGGASTDTQYF.